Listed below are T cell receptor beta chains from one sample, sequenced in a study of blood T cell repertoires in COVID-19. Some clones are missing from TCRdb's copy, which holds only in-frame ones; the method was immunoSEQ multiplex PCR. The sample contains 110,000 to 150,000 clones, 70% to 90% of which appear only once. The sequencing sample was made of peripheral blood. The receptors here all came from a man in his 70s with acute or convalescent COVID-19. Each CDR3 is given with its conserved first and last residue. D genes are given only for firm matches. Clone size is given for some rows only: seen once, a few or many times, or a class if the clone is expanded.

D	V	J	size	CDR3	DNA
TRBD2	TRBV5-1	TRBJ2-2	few	CATASGGAANGELFF	TGCGCCACCGCTAGCGGGGGGGCAGCGAACGGGGAGCTGTTTTTT
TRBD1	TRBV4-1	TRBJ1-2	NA	CASSPGTVNYGYTF	TGCGCCAGCAGCCCCGGGACAGTTAACTATGGCTACACCTTC
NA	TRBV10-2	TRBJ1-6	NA	CASSGTADNSPLHF	TGCGCCAGCAGTGGGACAGCAGATAATTCACCCCTCCACTTT
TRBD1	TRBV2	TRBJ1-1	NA	CASSGHRGAILATEAFF	TGTGCCAGCAGTGGACACAGGGGGGCGATTTTGGCCACTGAAGCTTTCTTT
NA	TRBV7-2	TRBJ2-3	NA	CASRSGNTQYF	TGTGCCTCCAGGTCGGGGAATACGCAGTATTTT
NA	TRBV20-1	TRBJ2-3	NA	CSVRGGHTQYF	TGCAGTGTTAGGGGTGGGCATACGCAGTATTTT
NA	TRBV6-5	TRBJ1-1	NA	CASSYSGGSTEAFF	TGTGCCAGCAGTTACTCAGGAGGGAGTACTGAAGCTTTCTTT
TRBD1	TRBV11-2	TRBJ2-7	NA	CASSSGTGAYEQYF	TGTGCCAGCAGCTCCGGGACAGGCGCCTACGAGCAGTACTTC
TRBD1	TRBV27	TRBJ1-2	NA	CASSQRTGEGYGYTF	TGTGCCAGCAGTCAGCGGACAGGGGAGGGCTATGGCTACACCTTC
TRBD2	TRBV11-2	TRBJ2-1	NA	CASSLGGGTSSYNEQFF	TGTGCCAGCAGCTTAGGGGGAGGGACCTCCTCCTACAATGAGCAGTTCTTC
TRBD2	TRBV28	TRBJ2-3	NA	CASSFGLADITDTQYF	TGTGCCAGCAGTTTTGGACTAGCGGATATCACAGATACGCAGTATTTT
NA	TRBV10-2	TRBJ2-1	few	CASSPDWGGPYNEQFF	TGCGCCAGCAGTCCTGACTGGGGGGGCCCTTACAATGAGCAGTTCTTC
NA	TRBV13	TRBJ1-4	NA	CASSLGLYEKLFF	TGTGCCAGCAGCTTAGGTCTCTATGAAAAACTGTTTTTT
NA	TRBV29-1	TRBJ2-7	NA	CSVALSSYEQYF	TGCAGCGTTGCTCTCAGTTCCTACGAGCAGTACTTC
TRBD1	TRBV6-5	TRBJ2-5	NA	CASSRDRGRETQYF	TGTGCCAGCAGTCGGGACAGGGGGCGAGAGACCCAGTACTTC
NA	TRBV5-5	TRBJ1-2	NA	CASSEAAGDYGYTF	TGTGCCAGCAGTGAGGCCGCAGGGGACTATGGCTACACCTTC
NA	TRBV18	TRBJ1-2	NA	CASSPGQGAYGYTF	TGTGCCAGCTCACCAGGTCAGGGCGCCTATGGCTACACCTTC
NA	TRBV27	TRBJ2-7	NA	CASSSARSTLTYEQYF	TGTGCCAGCAGTTCCGCTAGGTCAACACTAACCTACGAGCAGTACTTC
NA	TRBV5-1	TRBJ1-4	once	CASSSGTSAGGEKLFF	TGCGCCAGCAGCTCCGGGACCTCCGCGGGGGGCGAAAAACTGTTTTTT
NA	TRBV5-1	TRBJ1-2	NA	CASFSRQGFNYGYTF	TGCGCCAGCTTCTCTAGGCAGGGTTTCAACTATGGCTACACCTTC
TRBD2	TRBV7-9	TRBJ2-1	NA	CASTRAGGPNEQFF	TGTGCCAGCACCAGAGCGGGGGGGCCCAATGAGCAGTTCTTC
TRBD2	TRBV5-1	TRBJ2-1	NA	CASPNLNERECGEQFF	TGCGCCAGCCCCAATCTTAACGAGCGGGAGTGTGGTGAGCAGTTCTTC
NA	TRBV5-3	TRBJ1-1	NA	CARSYTLPRTEAFF	TGTGCCAGAAGCTATACACTCCCCAGGACTGAAGCTTTCTTT